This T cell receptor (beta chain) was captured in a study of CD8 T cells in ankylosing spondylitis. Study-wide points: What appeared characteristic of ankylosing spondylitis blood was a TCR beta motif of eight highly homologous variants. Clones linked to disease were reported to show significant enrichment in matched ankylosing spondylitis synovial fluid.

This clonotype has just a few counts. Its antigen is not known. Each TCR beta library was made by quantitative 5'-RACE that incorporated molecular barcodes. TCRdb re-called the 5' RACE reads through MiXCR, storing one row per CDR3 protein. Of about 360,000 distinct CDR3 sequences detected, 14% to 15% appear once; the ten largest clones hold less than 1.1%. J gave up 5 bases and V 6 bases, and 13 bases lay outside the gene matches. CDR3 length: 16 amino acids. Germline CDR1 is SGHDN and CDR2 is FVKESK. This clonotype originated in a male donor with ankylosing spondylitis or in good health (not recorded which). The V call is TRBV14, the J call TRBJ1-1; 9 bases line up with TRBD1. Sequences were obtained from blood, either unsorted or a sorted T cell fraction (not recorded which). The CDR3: CASSRQEGQGLTEAFF. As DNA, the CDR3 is TGTGCCAGCAGTCGACAGGAGGGACAGGGTTTAACTGAAGCTTTCTTT. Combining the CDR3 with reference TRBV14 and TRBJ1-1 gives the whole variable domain EAGVTQFPSHSVIEKGQTVTLRCDPISGHDNLYWYRRVMGKEIKFLLHFVKESKQDESGMPNNRFLAERTGGTYSTLKVQPAELEDSGVYFCASSRQEGQGLTEAFFGQGTRLTVV.